Following are 26 T cell receptor beta chains from one sample sequenced in a study of T cell repertoires in cytomegalovirus infection. Via MiXCR, TCRdb re-called the reads, giving one row per CDR3 protein. Of some 280,000 distinct CDR3 sequences listed, about 13% are singletons. Sequenced material: PBMCs. The source is a human donor in good health (CMV status not recorded). Some clones in this sample may be carry-over from other donors' samples.

This clonotype was counted at least ten times. This chain links TRBV7-9 with TRBJ1-2; 8 bases fit TRBD1. The CDR3 extends over 14 amino acids. Unmatched junction bases numbered 7, after V lost 3 bases and J lost 7 bases. Germline lookup yields CDR1 SEHNR and CDR2 FQNEAQ (reference sequence). The DNA of the CDR3 is TGTGCCAGCAGCTTTGCCCAGGGGGCCGGTGGCTACACCTTC. It specifies CASSFAQGAGGYTF.

This clonotype was seen many times. V is TRBV6-4 and J is TRBJ2-1; the match to TRBD2 covers 10 bases. The CDR3 runs to 16 residues. Looked up from germline, CDR1 is MRHNA and CDR2 is SNTAGT. V shed 4 bases and J 0 bases; nucleotides not matched to a gene: 3. The CDR3 nucleotides are TGTGCCAGCAGTGTAGCGGGGGGAAGCTCCTACAATGAGCAGTTCTTC. Protein sequence: CASSVAGGSSYNEQFF.

The sample holds many counts of this clonotype. The gene calls are TRBV7-2 and TRBJ2-1; the D gene is possibly TRBD2 (5 bases). CDR1 and CDR2 from the germline V gene are SGHTA and FQGNSA. Trimming pared 0 bases from V and 3 bases from J, leaving 9 bases between. The CDR3 loop spans 15 amino acids. The CDR3 reads CASSLAVRVYNEQFF. CDR3 coding DNA: TGTGCCAGCAGCTTAGCGGTGAGGGTCTACAATGAGCAGTTCTTC.

This clonotype has at least ten counts. The CDR3 is CASSLAWRARTSQGEQYF. CDR3 coding DNA: TGTGCCAGCAGCTTAGCATGGAGGGCTAGGACGAGTCAGGGCGAGCAGTACTTC. V and J are TRBV7-2 and TRBJ2-7; the D gene is possibly TRBD2 (6 bases). The V end lost 0 bases, the J end lost 6 bases, and 24 bases lay between the germline ends. The germline V gene has CDR1 SGHTA and CDR2 FQGNSA. CDR3 length: 18 residues. The full variable domain, with the rest looked up from reference TRBV7-2 and TRBJ2-7, is GAGVSQSPSNKVTEKGKDVELRCDPISGHTALYWYRQSLGQGLEFLIYFQGNSAPDKSGLPSDRFSAERTGGSVSTLTIQRTQQEDSAVYLCASSLAWRARTSQGEQYFGPGTRLTVT.

This clonotype has a handful of counts. V usage is TRBV7-2 and J usage is TRBJ2-1; tentative D call: TRBD2 (5 bases). CDR1 and CDR2 from the germline V gene are SGHTA and FQGNSA. This CDR3 has 15 amino acids. The V end was cut by 2 bases, the J end by 6 bases, with 14 bases between. The CDR3 region has the DNA TGTGCCAGCAGCTTATGGGGAGAAGTCCGCAATGAGCAGTTCTTC. The encoded protein is CASSLWGEVRNEQFF.

Many counts were recorded for this clonotype. The J gene is TRBJ1-5, the V gene TRBV12-3 or TRBV12-4; D unclear. The CDR3 has 13 residues. V was pared by 0 bases and J by 0 bases, with 0 bases between. The CDR3 reads CASSLASNQPQHF. The CDR3 DNA follows: TGTGCCAGCAGTTTAGCTAGCAATCAGCCCCAGCATTTT.

This sequence joins TRBV18 and TRBJ2-5, with D unclear. Per germline, CDR1 KGHSH and CDR2 LQKENI. The CDR3 contains 14 residues. The V gene lost 4 bases and the J gene lost 5 bases, with 14 bases spanning the gap. CDR3 protein: CASSLVTPLETQYF. Written as DNA, the CDR3 is TGTGCCAGCTCACTTGTGACTCCATTGGAGACCCAGTACTTC.

This clonotype was seen a few times. This sequence joins TRBV5-4 and TRBJ2-6; unclear D gene. Germline loops: CDR1 SGHNT, CDR2 YYREEE (reference sequence). This CDR3 is 15 amino acids long. V was cut by 1 base and J by 4 bases, with 9 bases left in between. The CDR3 spells CASSLPGPGANVLTF. Here the CDR3 DNA reads TGTGCCAGCAGCTTGCCGGGTCCCGGGGCCAACGTCCTGACTTTC.

V and J are TRBV3-1 and TRBJ2-1; D is ambiguous. The germline V gene has CDR1 LGHDT and CDR2 YNNKEL (reference sequence). CDR3 length: 16 amino acids. With 0 bases removed from V and 0 bases from J, the gap between germline ends came to 9 bases. CDR3 loop: CASSQEKAGSYNEQFF. Here the CDR3 DNA reads TGTGCCAGCAGCCAAGAAAAGGCCGGCTCCTACAATGAGCAGTTCTTC.

Points on this clonotype: No conserved phenylalanine or tryptophan is present at the end of the CDR3, so a read error is the likely explanation. This chain uses TRBV7-2 with TRBJ2-7; 14 bases are shared with TRBD2. The junction had 12 bases not matched to a gene; V was cut back by 4 bases and J by 4 bases. This CDR3 contains 18 residues. The germline CDR1 and CDR2 sequences are SGHTA and FQGNSA. The CDR3 region is CASSSGLAGARYIYEQYL. In DNA, the CDR3 is TGTGCCAGCAGCTCGGGACTAGCGGGAGCCCGCTACATTTACGAGCAGTACTTA.

This rearrangement joins TRBV4-3 to TRBJ2-7, with a tentative D call TRBD2 (6 bases). This CDR3 contains 16 residues. CDR1 is LGHNA, CDR2 YSLEER, per germline. Trimming removed 1 base from V and 0 bases from J, with 13 bases in between. CDR3 coding DNA: TGCGCCAGCAGCCAAGTTATGGGACTGGCCTCCTACGAGCAGTACTTC. Protein sequence: CASSQVMGLASYEQYF.

There are many counts of this clonotype. The rearrangement joins TRBV10-3 to TRBJ2-1; 9 positions match TRBD1. The ends lost 6 bases at V and 9 bases at J; junction bases unmatched: 3. Germline CDR1 and CDR2: ENHRY and SYGVKD. The CDR3 has 12 amino acids. CDR3 nucleotide sequence: TGTGCCATCAGGCGGGGACAGGGTGAGCAGTTCTTC. Its protein product is CAIRRGQGEQFF.

This clonotype was observed at least ten times. The chain couples TRBV7-9 to TRBJ1-4, with 9 bases lining up with TRBD1. Losses at the gene ends were 6 bases for V and 5 bases for J; bases not matched to a gene: 4. The CDR3 runs to 14 residues. Germline loops: CDR1 SEHNR, CDR2 FQNEAQ (reference sequence). The CDR3 DNA reads as TGTGCCAGCAGTAAAACAGGGGGCAATGAAAAACTGTTTTTT. Translating it yields CASSKTGGNEKLFF. Full variable domain (remainder filled in from reference TRBV7-9 and TRBJ1-4): DTGVSQNPRHKITKRGQNVTFRCDPISEHNRLYWYRQTLGQGPEFLTYFQNEAQLEKSRLLSDRFSAERPKGSFSTLEIQRTEQGDSAMYLCASSKTGGNEKLFFGSGTQLSVL.

This clonotype showed up just once. Given a much more abundant clone one base away, this may be a read error. The chain links TRBV7-7 to TRBJ2-7; either TRBD1 or TRBD2 may fit D (5 bases each). The CDR3 loop spans 14 amino acids. CDR1 is SSHAT and CDR2 is FNYEAQ in the germline V gene (reference sequence). This chain's CDR3 is CAISFRDPRYEQYF. The CDR3 DNA reads as TGTGCCATCAGCTTCCGGGACCCAAGGTACGAGCAGTACTTC.

This clonotype was seen repeatedly, ten times or more. The chain couples TRBV19 to TRBJ1-1, with TRBD1 as a possible D gene (5 bases). Germline V CDR1 and CDR2: LNHDA, SQIVND (reference sequence). Trimming cost V 5 bases and J 5 bases, with 30 bases left between them. The CDR3 has 19 residues. CDR3 loop: CASSAAGGRATLEETEAFF. The CDR3 region has the DNA TGTGCCAGTAGTGCTGCGGGTGGCAGGGCGACCTTGGAGGAGACTGAAGCTTTCTTT.

The rearrangement links TRBV20-1 to TRBJ2-1; 7 bases are shared with TRBD2. Trimming at V came to 1 base and at J to 2 bases, leaving 2 bases not matched to a gene. CDR3 length equals 14 residues. Germline-derived CDR1 and CDR2 are DFQATT and SNEGSKA (reference sequence). CDR3 loop: CSARGLAAYNEQFF. The CDR3 DNA is TGCAGTGCTAGAGGGCTAGCGGCCTACAATGAGCAGTTCTTC.

This clonotype was picked up many times. The chain uses TRBV12-3 or TRBV12-4 and TRBJ2-6; possibly TRBD2 for D (5 bases). Trimming cost V 6 bases and J 1 base, with 7 bases left between them. The CDR3 totals 14 residues. CDR3 DNA sequence: TGTGCCAGCAGATGGAGGTCTGGGGCCAACGTCCTGACTTTC. It codes for CASRWRSGANVLTF.

The rearrangement links TRBV29-1 to TRBJ2-7; D remains ambiguous. The CDR3 runs 14 residues. V gave up 4 bases and J gave up 6 bases, with 19 bases separating them. Germline CDR1 is SQVTM and CDR2 is ANQGSEA. The CDR3 reads CSVGVVSQALEQYF. CDR3 in DNA: TGCAGCGTTGGGGTGGTCTCACAAGCGCTCGAGCAGTACTTC.

V and J are TRBV20-1 and TRBJ2-3, with TRBD2 matching over 13 bases. The CDR3 is made up of 16 amino acids. From germline, CDR1 is DFQATT and CDR2 SNEGSKA (reference sequence). Trimming took 5 bases from V and 3 from J; bases not matched to a gene: 8. The CDR3 bases are TGCAGTGCTCCACCCAGACTAGCGGGAGGAACAGATACGCAGTATTTT. Translating gives CSAPPRLAGGTDTQYF.

The genes are TRBV29-1 and TRBJ1-1; D is undetermined. CDR3 size: 16 residues. Germline CDR1 and CDR2: SQVTM and ANQGSEA. V gave up 6 bases and J gave up 0 bases, with 20 bases separating them. For the CDR3, the DNA is TGCAGCGTCAGAGGCAGGAAACCTCCAATGAACACTGAAGCTTTCTTT. Encoded protein: CSVRGRKPPMNTEAFF. Combining the CDR3 with reference TRBV29-1 and TRBJ1-1 gives the whole variable domain SAVISQKPSRDICQRGTSLTIQCQVDSQVTMMFWYRQQPGQSLTLIATANQGSEATYESGFVIDKFPISRPNLTFSTLTVSNMSPEDSSIYLCSVRGRKPPMNTEAFFGQGTRLTVV.

This clonotype was counted at least ten times. The chain joins TRBV6-2 or TRBV6-3 to TRBJ1-2; 7 bases align to TRBD1. V was clipped by 5 bases and J by 4 bases; unmatched bases: 7. The CDR3 totals 14 residues. From germline, CDR1 is MNHEY and CDR2 SVGEGT. This CDR3 is CASSVRQGIYGYTF. CDR3 in DNA: TGTGCCAGCAGTGTCCGACAGGGAATCTATGGCTACACCTTC.

This clonotype occurred many times. This rearrangement joins TRBV7-2 to TRBJ2-5; the D is unclear. Germline V lookup: CDR1 SGHTA, CDR2 FQGNSA. The CDR3 length is 13 residues. The germline V and J ends were trimmed by 5 bases and 3 bases, with 10 bases remaining between them. CDR3 bases: TGTGCCAGCAGCGTACTCAGGAAAGAGACCCAGTACTTC. This encodes CASSVLRKETQYF.

The chain recombines TRBV20-1 with TRBJ2-5; 8 bases fit TRBD2. Germline V CDR1 and CDR2: DFQATT, SNEGSKA (reference sequence). Germline trimming cut 4 bases from V and 3 bases from J; bases unmatched to any gene: 4. This CDR3 is 13 amino acids long. The CDR3 loop is CSAKLAAKETQYF. The CDR3 nucleotides are TGCAGTGCTAAACTAGCGGCCAAAGAGACCCAGTACTTC.

This clonotype was recorded at least ten times. The chain carries TRBV6-1 and TRBJ1-2; D remains unclear. CDR1 and CDR2 from the germline V gene are MNHNS and SASEGT. Trimming cost V 5 bases and J 8 bases, with 18 bases left between them. The CDR3 spans 14 residues. The DNA of the CDR3 is TGTGCCAGCAGTTCCTCCGGACGCCTGTTCGGCTACACCTTC. Translation: CASSSSGRLFGYTF.

This clonotype was seen at least ten times. The chain recombines TRBV7-8 with TRBJ2-1, with 7 bases fitting TRBD1. The J segment lost 5 bases and the V segment lost 11 bases, leaving 9 bases of the junction unmatched. The CDR3 is 13 residues long. Per germline, CDR1 SGHVS and CDR2 FQNEAQ. CDR3 sequence (DNA): TGTGCCGCACAGGGACAGATAAACAATGAGCAGTTCTTC. It is translated as CAAQGQINNEQFF. Full variable domain (missing parts from reference TRBV7-8 and TRBJ2-1): GAGVSQSPRYKVAKRGQDVALRCDPISGHVSLFWYQQALGQGPEFLTYFQNEAQLDKSGLPSDRFFAERPEGSVSTLKIQRTQQEDSAVYLCAAQGQINNEQFFGPGTRLTVL.

This clonotype was seen repeatedly, ten times or more. A much larger clone differs by one base, so this may be a read error. The chain carries TRBV7-9 and TRBJ1-1, with D unclear. CDR1 is SEHNR, CDR2 FQNEAQ, per germline (reference sequence). This CDR3 spans 13 amino acids. V gave up 5 bases and J gave up 0 bases, with 7 bases separating them. CDR3 amino acids: CASSISLNTEAFF. DNA of the CDR3: TGTGCCAGCAGCATTTCCCTGAACACTGAAGCTTTCTTT.